A single sample is the source of the 17 T cell receptor beta chains below, sequenced in a study of cytotoxic CD8 clonotypes in ibrutinib-treated CLL. Produced via immunoSEQ multiplex PCR; TCRdb's table is partial and in-frame only. Among approximately 320,000 clones listed, under 70% were seen once. Sequenced here: PBMCs, sampled after 36 months of ibrutinib treatment. The receptor source for this set is a human donor with chronic lymphocytic leukemia.

The V and J genes are TRBV6-5 and TRBJ2-7; 8 bases are a match to TRBD1. CDR1 is MNHEY, CDR2 SVGAGI, per germline. J lost 2 bases, V lost 5 bases, and 5 bases had no gene match. The CDR3 contains 14 residues. This CDR3 reads CASSGRDRTYEQYF. The DNA of the CDR3 is TGTGCCAGCAGTGGACGGGACAGGACCTACGAGCAGTACTTC.

The chain combines TRBV27 with TRBJ2-7; 8 nucleotides align to TRBD1. The CDR3 is 13 residues long. In germline, CDR1 is MNHEY, CDR2 SMNVEV (reference sequence). After removal of 8 bases from V and 7 bases from J, the junction contained 10 bases not matched to a gene. CDR3 amino acids: CASGQGYPLEQYF. In DNA form, the CDR3 reads TGTGCCAGCGGACAGGGCTACCCCTTGGAGCAGTACTTC.

The chain combines TRBV6-5 with TRBJ2-5; D is perhaps TRBD2 (6 bases). The CDR3 runs 15 residues. Germline CDR1 is MNHEY and CDR2 is SVGAGI. Trimming left V 6 bases short and J 0 bases short, with 14 bases between. This chain's CDR3 is CASRPGTLYQETQYF. CDR3 nucleotide sequence: TGTGCCAGCAGACCCGGGACTCTTTACCAAGAGACCCAGTACTTC.

This clone was found a few times. The J gene is TRBJ1-1, the V gene TRBV9; TRBD1 might be the D (6 bases). V lost 3 bases to trimming and J lost 5 bases, with 11 bases between them. From germline, CDR1 is SGDLS and CDR2 YYNGEE. The CDR3 is 13 amino acids. The CDR3 nucleotides read TGTGCCAGCAGCGGTCACAGGGAAACTGAAGCTTTCTTT. This gives the protein CASSGHRETEAFF.

V is TRBV5-1 and J is TRBJ2-7; D perhaps matches TRBD1 (6 bases). Germline values: CDR1 SGHRS, CDR2 YFSETQ. The V end was cut by 0 bases, the J end by 4 bases, with 14 bases between. This CDR3 has 15 residues. In DNA form, the CDR3 reads TGCGCCAGCAGCTTGGACGTGGGGGCAGGGTACGAGCAGTACTTC. As protein: CASSLDVGAGYEQYF.

The chain links TRBV11-2 to TRBJ2-7; 7 bases line up with TRBD1. Germline CDR1 reads SGHAT; CDR2 reads FQNNGV. The CDR3 runs 15 residues. V shed 5 bases and J 4 bases; nucleotides not matched to a gene: 11. CDR3 nucleotide sequence: TGTGCCAGCAGCAGACCCGGGGACAGAAAATACGAGCAGTACTTC. Residues: CASSRPGDRKYEQYF. Full variable domain (rest looked up from reference TRBV11-2 and TRBJ2-7): EAGVAQSPRYKIIEKRQSVAFWCNPISGHATLYWYQQILGQGPKLLIQFQNNGVVDDSQLPKDRFSAERLKGVDSTLKIQPAKLEDSAVYLCASSRPGDRKYEQYFGPGTRLTVT.

The genes are TRBV28 and TRBJ2-7; D is perhaps TRBD1 or TRBD2 (5 bases each). This CDR3 is 15 amino acids long. CDR1 MDHEN and CDR2 SYDVKM come from the germline V gene. The V end lost 5 bases, the J end lost 4 bases, and 18 bases lay between the germline ends. This CDR3 is CASSPLSGGRYEQYF. As DNA, the CDR3 is TGTGCCAGCAGTCCCCTGAGTGGGGGACGATACGAGCAGTACTTC.

The table lists this clone with many counts. The V gene is TRBV5-4, the J gene TRBJ2-3; no definite D call. This CDR3 has 14 amino acids. Germline V gene sequence: CDR1 SGHNT, CDR2 YYREEE (reference sequence). V dropped 0 bases and J dropped 0 bases, with 5 bases sitting between them. The CDR3 bases are TGTGCCAGCAGCTTGGAGGGCAGCACAGATACGCAGTATTTT. Translated, it gives CASSLEGSTDTQYF.

The J gene is TRBJ1-1, the V gene TRBV29-1; D unresolved. The germline V and J ends were trimmed by 3 bases and 1 base, with 12 bases remaining between them. The CDR3 extends over 14 amino acids. The V gene's germline CDR1 is SQVTM and CDR2 ANQGSEA. The DNA for the CDR3 is TGCAGCGTTGAGAGTATTTGGGAGAACACTGAAGCTTTCTTT. Translation: CSVESIWENTEAFF. Variable domain in full (rest from reference TRBV29-1 and TRBJ1-1): SAVISQKPSRDICQRGTSLTIQCQVDSQVTMMFWYRQQPGQSLTLIATANQGSEATYESGFVIDKFPISRPNLTFSTLTVSNMSPEDSSIYLCSVESIWENTEAFFGQGTRLTVV.

This sequence joins TRBV6-5 and TRBJ2-7, with a tentative D call TRBD2 (5 bases). Per germline, CDR1 MNHEY and CDR2 SVGAGI. The CDR3 runs to 13 residues. Trimming removed 2 bases at V and 1 base at J, with 6 bases between. CDR3 in amino acids: CASSYTGSYEQYF. The DNA of the CDR3 is TGTGCCAGCAGTTACACGGGATCCTACGAGCAGTACTTC.

The chain employs TRBV18 and TRBJ1-5; the D gene is possibly TRBD1 (6 bases). Germline V lookup: CDR1 KGHSH, CDR2 LQKENI. The germline V and J ends were trimmed by 3 bases and 4 bases, with 10 bases remaining between them. The CDR3 consists of 14 residues. CDR3 sequence reads: CASSPLQGNQPQHF. The CDR3 coding sequence is TGTGCCAGCTCACCCCTACAGGGAAATCAGCCCCAGCATTTT.

This rearrangement joins TRBV28 to TRBJ2-3, with D perhaps matching TRBD1 (6 bases). V lost 3 bases to trimming and J lost 3 bases, with 7 bases between them. CDR3 size: 13 residues. Germline V gene sequence: CDR1 MDHEN, CDR2 SYDVKM. CDR3 sequence (DNA): TGTGCCAGCAGTTTGGACAGTACAGATACGCAGTATTTT. It yields the protein CASSLDSTDTQYF.

This clone was observed a few times. The sample holds other DNA sequences that translate to the same CDR3. The chain carries TRBV5-6 and TRBJ2-3; D not certain. The CDR3 runs 13 residues. V was pared by 0 bases and J by 1 base, with 3 bases between. Germline CDR1 and CDR2: SGHDT and YYEEEE. CDR3 nucleotide sequence: TGTGCCAGCAGCTTGGGGGGCACAGATACGCAGTATTTT. Its protein product is CASSLGGTDTQYF.

The chain recombines TRBV9 with TRBJ1-3; D not resolved. The V gene's germline CDR1 is SGDLS and CDR2 YYNGEE. There are 14 residues in the CDR3. V was trimmed by 3 bases and J by 0 bases, leaving 7 bases between them. The CDR3: CASSGSSSGNTIYF. In nucleotides, the CDR3 is TGTGCCAGCAGCGGATCAAGCTCTGGAAACACCATATATTTT.

The chain recombines TRBV5-4 with TRBJ2-1; 11 bases are a match to TRBD2. This CDR3 contains 16 residues. CDR1 is SGHNT and CDR2 is YYREEE in the germline V gene (reference sequence). V shed 4 bases, J shed 4 bases, and the junction held 7 bases outside the gene matches. The CDR3 bases are TGTGCCAGCAGCCCTTTAGCGGGAGGGATATACAATGAGCAGTTCTTC. Its translation: CASSPLAGGIYNEQFF.

The chain uses TRBV4-1 and TRBJ2-7; a weak D match, TRBD2 (5 bases). V lost 1 base, J lost 2 bases, and 15 bases lay in between. There are 16 residues in the CDR3. CDR1 and CDR2 from the germline V gene are MGHRA and YSYEKL. DNA of the CDR3: TGCGCCAGCAGCCAAGTTAGAGGGTTCATTACCTACGAGCAGTACTTC. Its translation: CASSQVRGFITYEQYF.

This clone has only a few counts. This chain uses TRBV4-2 with TRBJ1-1; D not certain. The CDR3 extends over 13 amino acids. V was clipped by 0 bases and J by 5 bases, with 7 bases between them. Germline CDR1 LGHNA, CDR2 YNFKEQ. In DNA, the CDR3 is TGTGCCAGCAGCCAAGATACTCCAACTGAAGCTTTCTTT. Translation: CASSQDTPTEAFF.